One and the same sample provided the 9 T cell receptor beta chains below, sequenced in a study of blood T cell repertoires in COVID-19 (dated by TCRdb to 2018 to 2021). Receptors were amplified or captured by the immunoSEQ multiplex PCR assay. Imported from immuneACCESS, the table was reduced by TCRdb to in-frame sequences with V and J called. These copies leave out some clones; in studies compared against another copy, an unresolved V gene accounts for under half, and the cause of the remainder is not known. Here the sample has some 200,000 clones; roughly 75% occur a single time. Clones ranked in the top ten supply 5.5% to 7% of the sample. The sequenced sample consisted of peripheral blood. The receptors derive from a woman in her 70s with acute or convalescent COVID-19.

This chain uses TRBV2 with TRBJ2-2; 13 positions agree with TRBD2. CDR3 length: 17 residues. Germline V gene data show CDR1 as SNHLY and CDR2 as FYNNEI. The J segment lost 0 bases and the V segment lost 6 bases, leaving 4 bases of the junction unmatched. In nucleotides, the CDR3 is TGTGCCAGCAGGAGCGGACTAGCGGGAGCGAACACCGGGGAGCTGTTTTTT. Encoded protein: CASRSGLAGANTGELFF.

The chain links TRBV2 to TRBJ2-1; 14 positions match TRBD2. This CDR3 is 14 amino acids long. Germline values: CDR1 SNHLY, CDR2 FYNNEI. Germline trimming cut 8 bases from V and 7 bases from J; bases unmatched to any gene: 4. The CDR3 region has the DNA TGTGCCAGCCTCGGACTAGCGGGAGGTAATGAGCAGTTCTTC. This sequence encodes CASLGLAGGNEQFF.

This sequence joins TRBV2 and TRBJ2-1; 9 bases are a match to TRBD2. Germline V gene data show CDR1 as SNHLY and CDR2 as FYNNEI. V lost 4 bases and J lost 7; bases outside the gene matches: 8. The CDR3 has 15 residues. The CDR3 DNA sequence: TGTGCCAGCAGTGTCTGGCGGGAGGGCCGGAATGAGCAGTTCTTC. It codes for CASSVWREGRNEQFF.

This rearrangement joins TRBV10-3 to TRBJ1-4; 9 nucleotides agree with TRBD1. The germline gives CDR1 ENHRY, CDR2 SYGVKD. The CDR3 is 14 amino acids. V lost 6 bases and J lost 7; bases outside the gene matches: 6. CDR3 nucleotide sequence: TGTGCCATCAGCGGGACAGGGTTGGGTGAAAAACTGTTTTTT. This translates into CAISGTGLGEKLFF.

The V and J genes are TRBV7-2 and TRBJ2-4; 7 bases line up with TRBD1. CDR1 and CDR2 (germline): SGHTA, FQGNSA. V lost 9 bases to trimming and J lost 7 bases; unmatched junction nucleotides: 15. This CDR3 is built from 15 residues. The CDR3 protein is CASTLGGSRGNIQYF. For the CDR3, the DNA is TGTGCCAGTACCCTAGGTGGGAGCAGGGGGAACATTCAGTACTTC.

The J gene is TRBJ2-5, the V gene TRBV19; D is undetermined. V lost 3 bases and J lost 2, with 7 bases in between. This CDR3 is built from 13 residues. CDR1 LNHDA and CDR2 SQIVND come from the germline V gene (reference sequence). This CDR3 reads CASSMPGQETQYF. The CDR3 DNA follows: TGTGCCAGTAGTATGCCCGGGCAAGAGACCCAGTACTTC.

The J gene is TRBJ2-7, the V gene TRBV25-1; TRBD2 aligns across 16 bases. Germline assignment: CDR1 MGHDK and CDR2 SYGVNS. The ends lost 2 bases at V and 4 bases at J; junction bases unmatched: 5. The CDR3 sequence is 17 residues long. The CDR3 nucleotides are TGTGCCAGCAGTGAACCGGGACTAGCGGGAGGGAAATACGAGCAGTACTTC. Its translation: CASSEPGLAGGKYEQYF.

Comments on this clone: Other DNA sequences within the sample encode an identical CDR3. The gene calls are TRBV5-1 and TRBJ2-7; 7 nucleotides match TRBD1. Germline trimming cut 0 bases from V and 0 bases from J; bases unmatched to any gene: 3. CDR1 is SGHRS and CDR2 is YFSETQ in the germline V gene. There are 15 residues in the CDR3. In nucleotides, the CDR3 is TGCGCCAGCAGCTTGGGGGGGACAGCCTCCTACGAGCAGTACTTC. It specifies CASSLGGTASYEQYF.

This clone has only one observation. This chain uses TRBV5-8 with TRBJ1-1; 7 bases are a match to TRBD1. The V segment lost 2 bases and the J segment 3 bases; nucleotides outside the gene matches: 4. This CDR3 spans 14 amino acids. Germline values: CDR1 SGHTS, CDR2 YDEGEE. Written as DNA, the CDR3 is TGTGCCAGCAGCTTACCAGGGGGATACACTGAAGCTTTCTTT. Translated: CASSLPGGYTEAFF. Full variable domain (rest looked up from reference TRBV5-8 and TRBJ1-1): EAGVTQSPTHLIKTRGQQATLRCSPISGHTSVYWYQQALGLGLQFLLWYDEGEERNRGNFPPRFSGRQFPNYSSELNVNALELEDSALYLCASSLPGGYTEAFFGQGTRLTVV.